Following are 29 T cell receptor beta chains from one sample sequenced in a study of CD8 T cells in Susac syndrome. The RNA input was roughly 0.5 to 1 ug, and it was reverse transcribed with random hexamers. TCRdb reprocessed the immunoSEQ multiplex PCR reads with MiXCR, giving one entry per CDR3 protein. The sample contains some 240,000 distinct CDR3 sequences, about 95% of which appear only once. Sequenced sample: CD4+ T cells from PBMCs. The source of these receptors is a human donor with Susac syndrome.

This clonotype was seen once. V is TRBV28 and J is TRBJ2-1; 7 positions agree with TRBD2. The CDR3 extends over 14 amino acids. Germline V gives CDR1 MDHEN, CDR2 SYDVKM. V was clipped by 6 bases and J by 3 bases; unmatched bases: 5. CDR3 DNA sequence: TGTGCCAGCAGGGGCGGGACTAACTACAATGAGCAGTTCTTC. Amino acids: CASRGGTNYNEQFF. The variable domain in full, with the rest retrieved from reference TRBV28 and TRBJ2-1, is DVKVTQSSRYLVKRTGEKVFLECVQDMDHENMFWYRQDPGLGLRLIYFSYDVKMKEKGDIPEGYSVSREKKERFSLILESASTNQTSMYLCASRGGTNYNEQFFGPGTRLTVL.

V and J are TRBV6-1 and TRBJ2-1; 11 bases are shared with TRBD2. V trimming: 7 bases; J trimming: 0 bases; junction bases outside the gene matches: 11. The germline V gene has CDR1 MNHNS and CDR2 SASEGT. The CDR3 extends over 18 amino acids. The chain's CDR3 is CASTPLGLAEYSYNEQFF. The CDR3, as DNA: TGTGCCAGCACCCCCCTGGGACTAGCGGAGTACTCCTACAATGAGCAGTTCTTC.

The DNA for the CDR3 is TGTGCCAGCAGTTTGCCCCCAGGGGCGCGAGAGCAGTACTTC. This sequence encodes CASSLPPGAREQYF. This chain joins TRBV28 and TRBJ2-7; tentative D call: TRBD1 (6 bases). V was trimmed by 3 bases and J by 7 bases, leaving 16 bases between them. The CDR3 is 14 amino acids. CDR1 is MDHEN, CDR2 SYDVKM, per germline. The full variable domain, with the rest looked up from reference TRBV28 and TRBJ2-7, is DVKVTQSSRYLVKRTGEKVFLECVQDMDHENMFWYRQDPGLGLRLIYFSYDVKMKEKGDIPEGYSVSREKKERFSLILESASTNQTSMYLCASSLPPGAREQYFGPGTRLTVT.

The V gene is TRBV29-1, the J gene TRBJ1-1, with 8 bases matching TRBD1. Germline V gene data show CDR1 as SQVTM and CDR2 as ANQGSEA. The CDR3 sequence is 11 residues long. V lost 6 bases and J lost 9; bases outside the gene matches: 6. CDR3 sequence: CSVQTGGKAFF. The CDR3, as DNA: TGCAGCGTACAAACAGGGGGGAAAGCTTTCTTT.

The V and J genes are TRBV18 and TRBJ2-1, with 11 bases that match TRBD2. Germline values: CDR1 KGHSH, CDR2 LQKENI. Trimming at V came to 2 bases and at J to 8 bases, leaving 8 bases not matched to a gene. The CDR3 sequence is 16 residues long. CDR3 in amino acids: CASSPGLAGLRDEQFF. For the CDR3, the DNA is TGTGCCAGCTCACCAGGACTAGCGGGCCTGAGGGATGAGCAGTTCTTC.

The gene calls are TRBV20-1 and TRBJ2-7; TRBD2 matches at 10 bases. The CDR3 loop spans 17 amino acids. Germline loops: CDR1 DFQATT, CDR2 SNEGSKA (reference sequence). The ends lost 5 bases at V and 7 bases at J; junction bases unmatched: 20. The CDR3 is CSAPVRAGGPYPGEQYF. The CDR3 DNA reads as TGCAGTGCTCCTGTCCGAGCGGGAGGGCCCTACCCGGGGGAGCAGTACTTC.

CDR3 loop: CASSARLSTDTQYF. In nucleotides, the CDR3 is TGCGCCAGCAGCGCCCGATTGAGCACAGATACGCAGTATTTT. This chain uses TRBV5-1 with TRBJ2-3; D is unresolved. This CDR3 has 14 amino acids. Deletions cut 4 bases from V and 0 bases from J, with 9 bases between. Germline V CDR1 and CDR2: SGHRS, YFSETQ.

As DNA, the CDR3 is TGTGCCAGCAGTTACTCTACTTCCCGTTTGGCGAGGGCCAACGTCCTGACTTTC. It codes for CASSYSTSRLARANVLTF. The chain combines TRBV6-5 with TRBJ2-6; D not resolved. Trimming removed 0 bases at V and 5 bases at J, with 17 bases between. The germline gives CDR1 MNHEY, CDR2 SVGAGI. CDR3 length: 18 residues.

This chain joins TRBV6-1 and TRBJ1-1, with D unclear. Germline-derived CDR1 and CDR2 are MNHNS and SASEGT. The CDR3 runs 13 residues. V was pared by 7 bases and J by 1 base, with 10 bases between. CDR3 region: CASKGTENTEAFF. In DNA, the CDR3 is TGTGCCAGCAAGGGAACAGAGAACACTGAAGCTTTCTTT.

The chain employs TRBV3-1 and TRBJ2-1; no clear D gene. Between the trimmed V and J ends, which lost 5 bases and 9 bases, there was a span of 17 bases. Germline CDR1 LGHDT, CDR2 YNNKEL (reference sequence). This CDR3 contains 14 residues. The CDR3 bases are TGTGCCAGCAGCGAAAGGCACCTGGGTGGTGAGCAGTTCTTC. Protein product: CASSERHLGGEQFF.

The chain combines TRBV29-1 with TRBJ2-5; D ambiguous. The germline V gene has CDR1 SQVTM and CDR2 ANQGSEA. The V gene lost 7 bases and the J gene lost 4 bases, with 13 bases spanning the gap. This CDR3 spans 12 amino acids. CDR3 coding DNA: TGCAGCGCCTCCAGAGCCCTAGAGACCCAGTACTTC. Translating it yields CSASRALETQYF.

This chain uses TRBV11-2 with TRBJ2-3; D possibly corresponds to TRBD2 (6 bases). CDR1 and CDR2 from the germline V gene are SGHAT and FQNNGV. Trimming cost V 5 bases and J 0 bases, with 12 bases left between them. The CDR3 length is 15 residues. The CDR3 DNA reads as TGTGCCAGCAGCCCGAGGGACTCTAGCACAGATACGCAGTATTTT. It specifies CASSPRDSSTDTQYF.

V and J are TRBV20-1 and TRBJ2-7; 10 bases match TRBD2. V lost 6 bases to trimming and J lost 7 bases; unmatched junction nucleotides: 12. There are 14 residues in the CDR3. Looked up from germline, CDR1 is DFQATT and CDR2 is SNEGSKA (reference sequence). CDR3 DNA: TGCAGTGCCAACGCACCGGGACTAGCGCTTGAGCAGTACTTC. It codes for CSANAPGLALEQYF.

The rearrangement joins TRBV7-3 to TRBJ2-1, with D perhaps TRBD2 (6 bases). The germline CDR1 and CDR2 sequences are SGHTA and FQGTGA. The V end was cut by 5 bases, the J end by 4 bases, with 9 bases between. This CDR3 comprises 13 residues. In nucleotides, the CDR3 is TGTGCCAGCAGCATCGGGACTTACAATGAGCAGTTCTTC. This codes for CASSIGTYNEQFF.

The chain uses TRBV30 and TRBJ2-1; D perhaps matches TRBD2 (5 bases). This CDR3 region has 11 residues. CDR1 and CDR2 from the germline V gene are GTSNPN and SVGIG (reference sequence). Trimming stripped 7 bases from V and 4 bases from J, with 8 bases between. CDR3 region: CASAEYNEQFF. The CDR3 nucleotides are TGTGCCTCAGCGGAGTACAATGAGCAGTTCTTC.

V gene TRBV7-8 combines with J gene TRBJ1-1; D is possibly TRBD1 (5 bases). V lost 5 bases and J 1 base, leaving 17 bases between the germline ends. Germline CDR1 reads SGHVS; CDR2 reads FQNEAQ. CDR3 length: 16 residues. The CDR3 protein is CASSITLSGGNTEAFF. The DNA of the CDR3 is TGTGCCAGCAGCATAACCCTCTCGGGGGGGAACACTGAAGCTTTCTTT.

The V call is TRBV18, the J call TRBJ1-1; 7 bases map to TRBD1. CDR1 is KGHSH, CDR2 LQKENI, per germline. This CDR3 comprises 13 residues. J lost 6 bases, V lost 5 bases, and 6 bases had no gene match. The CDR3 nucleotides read TGTGCCAGCTCAAACGTCGACAGGGCTGAAGCTTTCTTT. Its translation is CASSNVDRAEAFF.

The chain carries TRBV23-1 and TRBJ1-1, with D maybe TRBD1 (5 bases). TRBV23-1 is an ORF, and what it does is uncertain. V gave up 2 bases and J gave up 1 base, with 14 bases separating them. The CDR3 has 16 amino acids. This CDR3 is CASSQPPATGNTEAFF. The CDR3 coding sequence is TGCGCCAGCAGTCAACCGCCAGCAACAGGGAACACTGAAGCTTTCTTT.

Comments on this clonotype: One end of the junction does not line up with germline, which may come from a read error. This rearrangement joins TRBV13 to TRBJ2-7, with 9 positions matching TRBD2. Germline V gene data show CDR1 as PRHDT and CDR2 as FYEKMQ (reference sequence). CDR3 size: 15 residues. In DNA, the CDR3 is TGTGCCAGCAGCTTAGACCGCGGGAGGGCCTACGGGCAGTACTTC. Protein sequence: CASSLDRGRAYGQYF.

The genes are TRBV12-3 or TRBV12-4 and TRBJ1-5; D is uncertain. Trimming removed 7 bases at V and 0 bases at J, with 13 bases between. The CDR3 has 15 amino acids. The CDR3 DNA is TGTGCCAGCACCTTGCTAGAAAATAGCAATCAGCCCCAGCATTTT. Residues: CASTLLENSNQPQHF.

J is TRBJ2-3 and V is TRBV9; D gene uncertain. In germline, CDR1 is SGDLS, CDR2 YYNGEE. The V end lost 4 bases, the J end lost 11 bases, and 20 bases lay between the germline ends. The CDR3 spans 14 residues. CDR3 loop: CASSPYQFGGGQYF. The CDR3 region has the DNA TGTGCCAGCAGCCCATACCAATTCGGTGGCGGGCAGTATTTT. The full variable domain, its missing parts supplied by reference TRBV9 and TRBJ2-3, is DSGVTQTPKHLITATGQRVTLRCSPRSGDLSVYWYQQSLDQGLQFLIQYYNGEERAKGNILERFSAQQFPDLHSELNLSSLELGDSALYFCASSPYQFGGGQYFGPGTRLTVL.

The CDR3 DNA follows: TGTGCCAGCTCCACAGCGAAGTCTGGGGCCAACGTCCTGACTTTC. It specifies CASSTAKSGANVLTF. The J gene is TRBJ2-6, the V gene TRBV18; D not certain. This CDR3 has 15 residues. CDR1 is KGHSH and CDR2 is LQKENI in the germline V gene. The V and J ends lost 6 bases and 1 base respectively, with 10 bases between them.

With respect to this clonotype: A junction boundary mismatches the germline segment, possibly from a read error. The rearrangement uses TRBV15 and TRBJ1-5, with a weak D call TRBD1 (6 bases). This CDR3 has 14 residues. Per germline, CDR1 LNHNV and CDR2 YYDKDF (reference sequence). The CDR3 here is CTTSRTASDQPQHF. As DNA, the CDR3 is TGTACCACCAGCAGGACAGCGAGCGATCAGCCCCAGCATTTT.

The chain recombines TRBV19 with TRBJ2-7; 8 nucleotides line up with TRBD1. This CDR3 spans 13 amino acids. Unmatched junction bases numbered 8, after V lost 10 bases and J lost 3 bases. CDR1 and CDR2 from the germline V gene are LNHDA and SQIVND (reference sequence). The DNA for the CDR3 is TGTGCCACCAGACAGGGGAGTGACTACGAGCAGTACTTC. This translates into CATRQGSDYEQYF.

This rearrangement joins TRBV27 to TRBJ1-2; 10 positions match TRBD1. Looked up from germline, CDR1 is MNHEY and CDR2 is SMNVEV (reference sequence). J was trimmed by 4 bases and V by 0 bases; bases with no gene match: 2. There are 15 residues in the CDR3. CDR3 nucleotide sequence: TGTGCCAGCAGTTTATCGACAGGGGGCTCCTATGGCTACACCTTC. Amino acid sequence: CASSLSTGGSYGYTF.

CDR3 coding DNA: TGCAGCGTTGAGGTAGCGGGTATGAACTACGAGCAGTACTTC. Amino acids: CSVEVAGMNYEQYF. The chain combines TRBV29-1 with TRBJ2-7, with 7 bases identical to TRBD2. V was clipped by 3 bases and J by 3 bases; unmatched bases: 8. In germline, CDR1 is SQVTM, CDR2 ANQGSEA. The CDR3 length is 14 residues.

The CDR3 sequence is CASERTANTEAFF. The DNA for the CDR3 is TGTGCCAGCGAAAGGACAGCGAACACTGAAGCTTTCTTT. V gene TRBV18 combines with J gene TRBJ1-1; perhaps TRBD1 as D (6 bases). CDR1 is KGHSH and CDR2 is LQKENI in the germline V gene. The CDR3 spans 13 residues. Trimming cost V 8 bases and J 1 base, with 11 bases left between them.

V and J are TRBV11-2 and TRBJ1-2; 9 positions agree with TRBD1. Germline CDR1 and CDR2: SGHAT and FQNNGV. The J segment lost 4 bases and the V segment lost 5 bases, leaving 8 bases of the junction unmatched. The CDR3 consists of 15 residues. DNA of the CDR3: TGTGCCAGCAGCCTAGGACAGGGGACGAGCTATGGCTACACCTTC. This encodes CASSLGQGTSYGYTF.

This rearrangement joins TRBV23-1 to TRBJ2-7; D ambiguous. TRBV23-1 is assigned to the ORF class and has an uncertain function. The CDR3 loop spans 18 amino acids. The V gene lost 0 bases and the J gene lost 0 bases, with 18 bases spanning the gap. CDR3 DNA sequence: TGCGCCAGCAGTCAATCGTGGGTAGCTCGCATCCACTCCTACGAGCAGTACTTC. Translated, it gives CASSQSWVARIHSYEQYF.